Listed below are T cell receptor beta chains from one sample, sequenced in a study of OX40 agonist ivuxolimab in advanced cancers. Only in-frame clones appear in the TCRdb table, and some are missing; sequencing was by immunoSEQ multiplex PCR. Of approximately 70,000 clones listed, about nine tenths are singletons. Sequencing used CD4+ or CD8+ T cells sorted from blood, obtained in a trial of the OX40 agonist ivuxolimab. These receptors all come from an adult with an advanced solid tumor such as melanoma, head and neck, liver or kidney cancer. CDR3s include the opening cysteine and the closing phenylalanine or tryptophan. Fields, in order: clone size, V gene, CDR3 protein. Size tells how often a clone was seen (once, few, many) or the class of an expanded clone, and some rows leave it out.

. TRBV19 CASSAEISYEQYF
. TRBV7-8 CASSLENVYYEQYF
. TRBV12-5 CASGLERAGLAGGETQYF
. TRBV18 CASSRLGGDNQPQHF
few TRBV7-9 CASSLRADEPYGYTF
few TRBV7-6 CASSSPRGEVSHNSPLHF
once TRBV27 CASKVLAGVDTQYF
. TRBV25-1 CASSVPLLAEQYF
. TRBV10-3 CAISESIAEMNTEAFF
. TRBV9 CASSGGTEQETQYF
. TRBV5-4 CASSFRGLGGELFF
. TRBV7-9 CASSSGQMEIF
. TRBV13 CASRGTGPEQFF
once TRBV12-5 CASGLYRAEETQYF
. TRBV19 CASSMSGYSNQPQHF
. TRBV4-3 CASSQEESAGDLYNEQFF
. TRBV9 CASSVGTTSYNEQFF
few TRBV7-9 CASSLLGPEAFF
. TRBV4-1 CASSQAEGGEAFF
. TRBV9 CASSVAADYEQYF
few TRBV6-5 CASTLGQGNTEAFF
. TRBV6-6 CASSHPGTGELFF
. TRBV27 CASRYGTESHEQYF
many TRBV4-3 CASSPDRGYTEAFF
few TRBV30 CAWSEATDGYTF
. TRBV19 CASSLQGPVGEQFF
. TRBV7-9 CASSPPIGQIHYTQYF
. TRBV5-6 CASTSGQGQQAGELFF
. TRBV27 CASSPGWGRNEQFF
. TRBV27 CASSYWGSEAFF
. TRBV4-1 CASSPELQGAEDEQYF
. TRBV11-3 CASSPTGGYEQYF
. TRBV7-9 CASRMGDGDLTF
. TRBV30 CAWSVLSGEQYF
. TRBV4-1 CASSQDSSTGGFEAFF
. TRBV30 CAWSQPSVYF
. TRBV28 CASSLSGGSYTGRVHDEQFF
. TRBV28 CASSSTGGLRPEAFF
. TRBV19 CASGDSGWETQYF
once TRBV29-1 CSVEEGGTEQFF
. TRBV4-3 CASSQGTGGDMNTEAFF
once TRBV6-1 CASSISYEQYF
few TRBV9 CASSATGTVGSGELFF
. TRBV5-8 CASSLESSHEQFF
. TRBV14 CASGGAYEQYF
. TRBV10-3 CAISVASFTSSNYGYTF